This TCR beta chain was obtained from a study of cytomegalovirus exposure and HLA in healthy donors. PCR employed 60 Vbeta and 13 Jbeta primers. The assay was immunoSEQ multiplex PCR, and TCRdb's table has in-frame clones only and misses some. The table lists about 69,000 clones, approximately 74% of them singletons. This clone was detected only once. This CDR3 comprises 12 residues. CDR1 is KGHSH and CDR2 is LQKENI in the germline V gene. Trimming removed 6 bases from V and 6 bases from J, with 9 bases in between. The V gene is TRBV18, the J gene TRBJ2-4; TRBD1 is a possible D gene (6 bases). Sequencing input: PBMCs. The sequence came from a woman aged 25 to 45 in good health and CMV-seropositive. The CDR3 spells CASSPDRNIQYF. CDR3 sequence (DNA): TGTGCCAGCTCCCCGGACAGAAACATTCAGTACTTC.